A few counts support the clone carrying this TCR beta chain. Antigen unknown. TCRdb redid the calling of the reads with MiXCR, one entry per CDR3 protein. Here the sample spans 230,000 or so distinct CDR3 sequences, about 40% being singletons. The data were taken from a study of T cell repertoires in cytomegalovirus infection. Study details: CMV infection plus the matching HLA type was flagged by public TCR beta signatures. Study-level findings and limits: CMV-specific HLA-C-restricted TCR beta clonotypes dominated the ex vivo response. Cumulative frequency of public TCR beta families picked out carriers of CMV plus the relevant HLA.

The CDR3 runs 15 residues. The germline V gene encodes CDR1 SGHVS and CDR2 FNYEAQ. The ends were cut back, 2 bases at V and 2 bases at J, with 13 bases in the middle. The specimen was CD8+ T cells from cultured PBMCs, collected from culture after CMV antigen stimulation. The receptor comes from a human donor in good health (CMV status not recorded). Some clones in this sample may be carry-over from other donors' samples. J is TRBJ2-7 and V is TRBV7-6, with a possible D match to TRBD1 (5 bases). The CDR3 here is CASSLIGAGPYEQYF. The DNA of the CDR3 is TGTGCCAGCAGCTTAATAGGGGCAGGACCCTACGAGCAGTACTTC.